Presented here are 32 T cell receptor beta chains from one specimen sequenced in a study of shared clonotypes between healthy human individuals. Sequenced by immunoSEQ multiplex PCR; TCRdb stores in-frame clones only, minus some. The data hold roughly 500,000 clones, with about 96% observed a single time. Input material: naive CD4+ T cells sorted from blood. Stated subset: CD45RA+ positively selected. The source is a woman aged 25 to 45 in good health.

The V call is TRBV29-1, the J call TRBJ2-3; 9 bases map to TRBD1. Per germline, CDR1 SQVTM and CDR2 ANQGSEA. V shed 3 bases and J 3 bases; nucleotides not matched to a gene: 7. The CDR3 extends over 15 amino acids. This chain's CDR3 is CSVEGGQGGTDTQYF. The CDR3 bases are TGCAGCGTTGAGGGGGGACAGGGAGGAACAGATACGCAGTATTTT.

The rearrangement uses TRBV7-8 and TRBJ1-1, with a possible D match to TRBD1 (5 bases). Germline loops: CDR1 SGHVS, CDR2 FQNEAQ. V dropped 0 bases and J dropped 4 bases, with 27 bases sitting between them. The CDR3 consists of 20 residues. CDR3 sequence: CASSLARVGANLGRLTEAFF. The DNA for the CDR3 is TGTGCCAGCAGCTTAGCCCGGGTAGGGGCCAACCTAGGTCGCCTCACTGAAGCTTTCTTT. Complete variable domain (other parts from reference TRBV7-8 and TRBJ1-1): GAGVSQSPRYKVAKRGQDVALRCDPISGHVSLFWYQQALGQGPEFLTYFQNEAQLDKSGLPSDRFFAERPEGSVSTLKIQRTQQEDSAVYLCASSLARVGANLGRLTEAFFGQGTRLTVV.

The chain couples TRBV28 to TRBJ2-1; TRBD2 matches at 10 bases. The trim removed 4 bases at V and 5 bases at J, leaving 5 bases unmatched. The CDR3 consists of 15 residues. CDR1 is MDHEN and CDR2 is SYDVKM in the germline V gene. CDR3 coding DNA: TGTGCCAGCAGTTCAGGGACTAGCGCTGACAATGAGCAGTTCTTC. As protein: CASSSGTSADNEQFF.

The V and J genes are TRBV5-1 and TRBJ2-3; 9 positions agree with TRBD2. The CDR3 covers 17 residues. Germline values: CDR1 SGHRS, CDR2 YFSETQ. Trimming cost V 2 bases and J 7 bases; bases outside gene matches: 14. The CDR3 loop is CASSFRLVAGVGNTQYF. In DNA form, the CDR3 reads TGCGCCAGCAGCTTTAGGTTAGTAGCGGGAGTCGGAAATACGCAGTATTTT.

This clone has a single count. V gene TRBV6-1 combines with J gene TRBJ1-2; TRBD1 is a possible D gene (5 bases). V shed 5 bases and J shed 4 bases, with 8 bases lying between them. The germline CDR1 and CDR2 sequences are MNHNS and SASEGT. CDR3 length: 12 amino acids. In nucleotides, the CDR3 is TGTGCCAGCAGTATCCAGGGCTATGGCTACACCTTC. Protein sequence: CASSIQGYGYTF.

The rearrangement joins TRBV12-1 to TRBJ2-7; the D segment call TRBD2 is taken from the table without a DNA check. TRBV12-1 is shown as a pseudogene. This CDR3 region has 15 residues. CDR3 loop: CASSHGLAGAYEQYF. The DNA for the CDR3 is TGTGCCAGCAGCCATGGACTAGCGGGAGCCTACGAGCAGTACTTC.

The chain recombines TRBV28 with TRBJ2-7, with D tentatively TRBD2 (7 bases). The germline gives CDR1 MDHEN, CDR2 SYDVKM. Trimming removed 7 bases at V and 4 bases at J, with 20 bases between. This CDR3 region has 15 residues. CDR3 protein: CASTYRRGAGYEQYF. DNA for the CDR3: TGTGCCAGCACCTACCGTCGGGGGGCGGGTTACGAGCAGTACTTC.

The J gene is TRBJ1-2, the V gene TRBV28; no definite D call. Per germline, CDR1 MDHEN and CDR2 SYDVKM. V dropped 6 bases and J dropped 5 bases, with 16 bases sitting between them. This CDR3 contains 14 residues. CDR3 protein: CASRTTGLGYGYTF. As DNA, the CDR3 is TGTGCCAGCAGAACAACCGGGCTTGGATATGGCTACACCTTC.

The CDR3 DNA sequence: TGCGCCAGCAGGAGAGGAGGGGCAACTAATGAAAAACTGTTTTTT. This translates into CASRRGGATNEKLFF. The J gene is TRBJ1-4, the V gene TRBV10-2; a weak D match, TRBD1 (5 bases). V was trimmed by 6 bases and J by 0 bases, leaving 11 bases between them. This CDR3 has 15 amino acids. Germline CDR1 and CDR2: WSHSY and SAAADI.

The chain employs TRBV19 and TRBJ2-3; 9 nucleotides align to TRBD2. The CDR3 has 15 residues. Germline V gene lookup returns CDR1 LNHDA and CDR2 SQIVND (reference sequence). Trimming at V came to 5 bases and at J to 8 bases, leaving 11 bases not matched to a gene. CDR3 bases: TGTGCCAGTAGTCAGCTAGCGGGGACTTTCGGTACGCAGTATTTT. Translation gives CASSQLAGTFGTQYF.

Only one count was recorded for this clone. The chain employs TRBV9 and TRBJ2-5, with a weak D call TRBD2 (6 bases). V lost 6 bases and J 2 bases, leaving 17 bases between the germline ends. The CDR3 has 15 amino acids. Germline V gene data show CDR1 as SGDLS and CDR2 as YYNGEE. CDR3 residues: CASNPAPGLQETQYF. The CDR3 coding sequence is TGTGCCAGCAATCCCGCCCCGGGACTGCAAGAGACCCAGTACTTC.

V gene TRBV28 combines with J gene TRBJ2-2; a possible D gene is TRBD1 (5 bases). The CDR3 is made up of 15 amino acids. V was shortened by 3 bases and J by 5 bases, with 13 bases between the two germline ends. Germline CDR1 MDHEN, CDR2 SYDVKM. The CDR3 spells CASSFGAGRTGELFF. DNA for the CDR3: TGTGCCAGCAGTTTTGGGGCAGGGCGGACCGGGGAGCTGTTTTTT. The entire variable domain, with the rest obtained from reference TRBV28 and TRBJ2-2, is as follows: DVKVTQSSRYLVKRTGEKVFLECVQDMDHENMFWYRQDPGLGLRLIYFSYDVKMKEKGDIPEGYSVSREKKERFSLILESASTNQTSMYLCASSFGAGRTGELFFGEGSRLTVL.

The chain uses TRBV28 and TRBJ1-5, with D perhaps matching TRBD1 (5 bases). Looked up from germline, CDR1 is MDHEN and CDR2 is SYDVKM. Trimming shortened V by 6 bases and J by 2 bases, and 17 bases separated the two germline ends. CDR3 size: 16 residues. CDR3 DNA: TGTGCCAGCAGCCCCATTCGGGGGTTCGGCAATCAGCCCCAGCATTTT. As protein: CASSPIRGFGNQPQHF.

The V call is TRBV11-2, the J call TRBJ2-7, with TRBD1 as a possible D gene (6 bases). The CDR3 sequence is 14 residues long. Germline CDR1 SGHAT, CDR2 FQNNGV. The V gene lost 0 bases and the J gene lost 7 bases, with 13 bases spanning the gap. The CDR3 sequence is CASSLEGALGEQYF. The CDR3 DNA reads TGTGCCAGCAGCTTAGAGGGGGCGCTGGGGGAGCAGTACTTC. Using reference TRBV11-2 and TRBJ2-7 for the parts outside the CDR3, the full variable domain is EAGVAQSPRYKIIEKRQSVAFWCNPISGHATLYWYQQILGQGPKLLIQFQNNGVVDDSQLPKDRFSAERLKGVDSTLKIQPAKLEDSAVYLCASSLEGALGEQYFGPGTRLTVT.

This clone has a single count. The chain uses TRBV5-4 and TRBJ2-2, with 7 bases lining up with TRBD2. CDR3 size: 13 residues. J gave up 6 bases and V 6 bases, and 5 bases lay outside the gene matches. Germline V CDR1 and CDR2: SGHNT, YYREEE (reference sequence). DNA of the CDR3: TGTGCCAGCAATGGGGAGGGCGCCGGGGAGCTGTTTTTT. This translates into CASNGEGAGELFF.

The V gene is TRBV5-4, the J gene TRBJ2-5, with D unclear. The end of the DNA aligns better with TRBJ2-7, so the J call may be wrong. This CDR3 has 14 amino acids. Germline CDR1 SGHNT, CDR2 YYREEE (reference sequence). The CDR3 DNA follows: TGTGCCAGCAGCTTGGAGGCAGGCTCCTACGAGCAGTACTTC. Encoded protein: CASSLEAGSYEQYF.

V is TRBV28 and J is TRBJ2-5, with a possible D match to TRBD2 (6 bases). The last part of the DNA fits TRBJ2-7 better; the J call may be wrong. Germline assignment: CDR1 MDHEN and CDR2 SYDVKM. The CDR3 has 14 amino acids. CDR3 sequence (DNA): TGTGCCAGCAGTTCTAGCGAGCCATACTACGAGCAGTACTTC. Its protein is CASSSSEPYYEQYF.

This chain joins TRBV7-8 and TRBJ1-5, with D possibly matching TRBD1 (6 bases). The CDR3 length is 18 residues. The V end was cut by 1 base, the J end by 2 bases, with 18 bases between. Germline V lookup: CDR1 SGHVS, CDR2 FQNEAQ. CDR3 DNA sequence: TGTGCCAGCAGCTTAGGTCTACGGGGGGCTGGACGCAATCAGCCCCAGCATTTT. Protein sequence: CASSLGLRGAGRNQPQHF.

This clone was seen only once. V and J are TRBV27 and TRBJ2-1, with 11 bases aligning to TRBD2. The CDR3 contains 17 residues. After removal of 4 bases from V and 7 bases from J, the junction contained 12 bases not matched to a gene. Germline-derived CDR1 and CDR2 are MNHEY and SMNVEV (reference sequence). As DNA, the CDR3 is TGTGCCAGCAGTTATATGTCCGGGACTAGCGGAACTAATGAGCAGTTCTTC. Protein sequence: CASSYMSGTSGTNEQFF.

This clone occurred once. The chain uses TRBV27 and TRBJ1-1; D perhaps matches TRBD1 (5 bases). The V end lost 5 bases, the J end lost 3 bases, and 10 bases lay between the germline ends. Germline CDR1 reads MNHEY; CDR2 reads SMNVEV (reference sequence). This CDR3 comprises 13 residues. DNA of the CDR3: TGTGCCAGCAGTCGACAGAGGGACACTGAAGCTTTCTTT. It specifies CASSRQRDTEAFF.

The V and J genes are TRBV30 and TRBJ1-2; no definite D call. This CDR3 spans 12 amino acids. The V end was cut by 2 bases, the J end by 7 bases, with 11 bases between. Germline CDR1 is GTSNPN and CDR2 is SVGIG (reference sequence). The CDR3 is CAWSQTRSGYTF. CDR3 DNA: TGTGCCTGGAGTCAGACCCGGAGTGGCTACACCTTC.

The chain employs TRBV18 and TRBJ2-2; D not resolved. The V gene lost 3 bases and the J gene lost 6 bases, with 17 bases spanning the gap. This CDR3 spans 16 amino acids. The germline V gene has CDR1 KGHSH and CDR2 LQKENI. The CDR3 region has the DNA TGTGCCAGCTCACCTACAAGTCTCCGAACGGCCGGGGAGCTGTTTTTT. It specifies CASSPTSLRTAGELFF. The full variable domain, its missing parts supplied by reference TRBV18 and TRBJ2-2, is NAGVMQNPRHLVRRRGQEARLRCSPMKGHSHVYWYRQLPEEGLKFMVYLQKENIIDESGMPKERFSAEFPKEGPSILRIQQVVRGDSAAYFCASSPTSLRTAGELFFGEGSRLTVL.

The genes are TRBV18 and TRBJ2-7, with 8 nucleotides matching TRBD1. The CDR3 consists of 16 residues. With V trimmed by 1 base and J by 4 bases, 9 bases remained unmatched. Germline lookup yields CDR1 KGHSH and CDR2 LQKENI. The CDR3 is CASSPQGQGRVYEQYF. In DNA, the CDR3 is TGTGCCAGCTCACCACAAGGACAGGGCCGGGTTTACGAGCAGTACTTC.

V and J are TRBV5-1 and TRBJ2-7; D is undetermined. The CDR3 extends over 15 amino acids. V lost 2 bases to trimming and J lost 6 bases, with 18 bases between them. Germline V lookup: CDR1 SGHRS, CDR2 YFSETQ. CDR3 coding DNA: TGCGCCAGCAGCTTCTCTCAAGACCCGCTGGGCGAGCAGTACTTC. Its translation is CASSFSQDPLGEQYF.

V gene TRBV7-9 combines with J gene TRBJ2-1; possible D gene TRBD1, 7 bases. The CDR3 covers 18 residues. The germline V gene has CDR1 SEHNR and CDR2 FQNEAQ (reference sequence). Trimming left V 3 bases short and J 1 base short, with 19 bases between. The CDR3 region has the DNA TGTGCCAGCAGCTTTGTGGCAGGGGGGCGGATGTCCTACAATGAGCAGTTCTTC. This codes for CASSFVAGGRMSYNEQFF.

The chain couples TRBV10-3 to TRBJ1-5, with 9 bases matching TRBD1. The CDR3 contains 13 residues. Germline-derived CDR1 and CDR2 are ENHRY and SYGVKD. Trimming removed 7 bases from V and 4 bases from J; junction bases left unmatched: 2. Here the CDR3 DNA reads TGTGCCATCAATGGACAGGGGAATCAGCCCCAGCATTTT. Translation gives CAINGQGNQPQHF.

Concerning this clone: The sample carries other DNA sequences with the same CDR3. The chain is built from TRBV9 and TRBJ2-7; D unresolved. The V end was cut by 4 bases, the J end by 5 bases, with 13 bases between. There are 13 residues in the CDR3. Germline lookup yields CDR1 SGDLS and CDR2 YYNGEE. CDR3 protein: CASSLGPSHEQYF. The CDR3 bases are TGTGCCAGCAGCCTCGGGCCATCCCACGAGCAGTACTTC.

This CDR3 reads CASSLPRQGTETQYF. As DNA, the CDR3 is TGTGCCAGCAGTTTACCGAGACAGGGTACCGAGACCCAGTACTTC. The rearrangement links TRBV28 to TRBJ2-5, with TRBD1 matching over 7 bases. Germline V gene lookup returns CDR1 MDHEN and CDR2 SYDVKM. V shed 2 bases and J 5 bases; nucleotides not matched to a gene: 8. This CDR3 has 15 residues.

J is TRBJ1-5 and V is TRBV29-1; D might be TRBD1 (5 bases). V dropped 4 bases and J dropped 1 base, with 14 bases sitting between them. Germline V lookup: CDR1 SQVTM, CDR2 ANQGSEA. This CDR3 is 15 amino acids long. DNA for the CDR3: TGCAGCGTTGTGATGGAGGGGAGGAGCAATCAGCCCCAGCATTTT. This codes for CSVVMEGRSNQPQHF. Variable domain in full (rest from reference TRBV29-1 and TRBJ1-5): SAVISQKPSRDICQRGTSLTIQCQVDSQVTMMFWYRQQPGQSLTLIATANQGSEATYESGFVIDKFPISRPNLTFSTLTVSNMSPEDSSIYLCSVVMEGRSNQPQHFGDGTRLSIL.

The V and J genes are TRBV6-5 and TRBJ2-7; D uncertain. V was clipped by 8 bases and J by 2 bases, with 10 bases between them. CDR1 is MNHEY, CDR2 SVGAGI, per germline. This CDR3 is 12 amino acids long. CDR3 nucleotide sequence: TGTGCCAGCGGGCTCAAGACCTACGAGCAGTACTTC. It yields the protein CASGLKTYEQYF.

This clone was counted a single time. The chain links TRBV6-5 to TRBJ2-7; D might be TRBD1 (6 bases). Trimming took off 5 bases at V and 4 bases at J, with 18 bases between the two ends. The CDR3 covers 15 residues. The germline CDR1 and CDR2 sequences are MNHEY and SVGAGI. The CDR3 spells CASSTADSRNYEQYF. The CDR3 DNA reads as TGTGCCAGCAGTACCGCGGACAGCCGGAATTACGAGCAGTACTTC.

The chain couples TRBV27 to TRBJ1-4; D is ambiguous. The length of the CDR3 is 13 residues. Between the trimmed V and J ends, which lost 7 bases and 0 bases, there was a span of 6 bases. Germline CDR1 reads MNHEY; CDR2 reads SMNVEV (reference sequence). The CDR3 loop reads CASKRATNEKLFF. The CDR3 region has the DNA TGTGCCAGCAAGAGAGCAACTAATGAAAAACTGTTTTTT.